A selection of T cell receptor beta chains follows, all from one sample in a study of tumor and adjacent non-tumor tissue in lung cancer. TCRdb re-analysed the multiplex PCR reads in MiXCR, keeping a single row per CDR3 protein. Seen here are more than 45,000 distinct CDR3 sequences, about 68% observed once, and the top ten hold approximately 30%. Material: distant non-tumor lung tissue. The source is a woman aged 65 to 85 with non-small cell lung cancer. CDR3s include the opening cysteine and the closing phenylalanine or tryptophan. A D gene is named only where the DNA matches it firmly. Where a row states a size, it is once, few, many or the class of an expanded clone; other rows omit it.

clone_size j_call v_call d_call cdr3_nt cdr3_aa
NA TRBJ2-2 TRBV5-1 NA TGCGCCAGCTGTGTGGAACAAATTAACACCGGGGAGCTGTTTTTT CASCVEQINTGELFF
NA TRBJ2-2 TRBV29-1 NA TGCAGCGTTGAAAGCTTTGGGGTGTCTGTGGAGCTGTTCTTT CSVESFGVSVELFF
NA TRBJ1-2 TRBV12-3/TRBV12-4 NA TGTGCCAGCAGTTCCGGTACGGAGTATGGCTGCACCTTC CASSSGTEYGCTF
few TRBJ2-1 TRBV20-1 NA TGCAGTGCTAGAATGGGCTACCGGGCCCATTTCTTC CSARMGYRAHFF
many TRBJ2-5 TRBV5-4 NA TGTGCCAGCAACCAGACGTACTCAGAGACCCAGTACTTC CASNQTYSETQYF
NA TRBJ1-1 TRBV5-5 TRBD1 TGTGCCAGCAGTAGGGACAGGGGGCTTCCTACTGAAGCTTCCTTT CASSRDRGLPTEASF
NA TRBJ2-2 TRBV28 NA TGTGCCAGCAGTTTCGGACTAACAGTCAACACCGGGGAGCTGTTTTTT CASSFGLTVNTGELFF
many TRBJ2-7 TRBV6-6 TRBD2 TGTGCCAGCAGTCCCGGGACTAGGAATCTCGAGCAGTACTTC CASSPGTRNLEQYF
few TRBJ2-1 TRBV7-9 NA TGTGCCAGCAGCCCCCCAACCCGGACAGCCAGGGGTTCCAATGAGCAGTTCTTC CASSPPTRTARGSNEQFF
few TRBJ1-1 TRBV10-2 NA TGCGCCGGCAGTGCGTGGAGCACTGTGAACACTGAAGCTTTCTTT CAGSAWSTVNTEAFF
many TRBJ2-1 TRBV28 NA TGTGCCAGCAGTTCGCGGGGGCGCTCCTACAATGAGCAGTTCTTC CASSSRGRSYNEQFF
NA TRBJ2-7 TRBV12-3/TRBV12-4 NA TGTGCCAGCAGTCCGGGCCCCGCCAATGAGGAGTACTTC CASSPGPANEEYF
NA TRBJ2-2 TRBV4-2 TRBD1 TGTGCCAGCGGTCCGGACAGGAGCATCGGGGAGCTGCTTTTT CASGPDRSIGELLF
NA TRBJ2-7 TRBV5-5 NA TGTGCCAACAGCTATACTAGTGCGAGCGTCTACGGGCAGTACTTC CANSYTSASVYGQYF
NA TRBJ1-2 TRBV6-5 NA TGTGCCAGCAGTTACCATTCTTTTCAGGGAGTTGGCTATGGCTACATCTTC CASSYHSFQGVGYGYIF
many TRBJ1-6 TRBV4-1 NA TGCGCCAGCAGCCAAGGGGGGTATAATTCACCCCTCCACTTT CASSQGGYNSPLHF
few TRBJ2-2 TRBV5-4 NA TGTGCCAGCAGGCCTAACACCGGGACGGGGAACACCGGGGAGCTGTTTTTT CASRPNTGTGNTGELFF
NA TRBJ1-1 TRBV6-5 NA TGTGCCAGCGGTTACTCTCGGACAGTGGGATTGAACACTGGAGCTTTCTTT CASGYSRTVGLNTGAFF
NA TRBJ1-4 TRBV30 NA TGTGTGTGGAGACCCCGTTCGGAGGGAATCATGCTGTTTTTT CVWRPRSEGIMLFF
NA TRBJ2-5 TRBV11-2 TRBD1 TGTGCCAGCACCAAATTCGGACAGGCACAAGAGACCCAGTACTTC CASTKFGQAQETQYF
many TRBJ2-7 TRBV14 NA TGTGCCAGCAGCCTTGTCCAGGGCTTCGAGCAGTACTTC CASSLVQGFEQYF
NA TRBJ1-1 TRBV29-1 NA TGCAGCGTCCAGAGTGCAAGAATTTCTCCGGACGATGCAGCTTTCTTT CSVQSARISPDDAAFF
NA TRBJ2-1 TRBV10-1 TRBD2 TGCGCCAGCAGTTGGACTAGTGGAACAATGAATGAGCGGTTCTTC CASSWTSGTMNERFF
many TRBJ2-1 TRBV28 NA TGTGCCAGCAGTTTATGGGAGGGGGCAAGGAACAATGAGCAGTTCTTC CASSLWEGARNNEQFF
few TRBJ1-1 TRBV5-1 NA TGCGCCAGCAGCCCCGGGACAACGAACACTGAAGCTTTCTTT CASSPGTTNTEAFF
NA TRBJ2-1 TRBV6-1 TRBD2 TGTACCAGCAGACCATCTAGTAGCGGGAGAAATGAGCAGTTCTTC CTSRPSSSGRNEQFF
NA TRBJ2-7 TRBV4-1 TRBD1 TGCGTCAGCAGCCAATGTCAGGGACAGGGGACACGCTACGAGCAGTACTTC CVSSQCQGQGTRYEQYF
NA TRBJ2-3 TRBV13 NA TGTGCCAGCAGCTTCCAGTTCAGAGGGAGCACAGATACGCAGTATTTT CASSFQFRGSTDTQYF
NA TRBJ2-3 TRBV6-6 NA TGTGCCAGCAGAAAAAAGCAGGCTGGAACAGATACGCAGTATTTT CASRKKQAGTDTQYF
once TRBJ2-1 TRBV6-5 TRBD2 TGTGTCAGCAGTTACTCGATGAGCCTAGCGGAAGGAAATGAGCAGTTCTTC CVSSYSMSLAEGNEQFF
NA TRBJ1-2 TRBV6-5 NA TGTACCAGCAGTTACTCGATAAACAAGGGTTGGGGCTACACCTTC CTSSYSINKGWGYTF
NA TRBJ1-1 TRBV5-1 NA TGCGCCAGCAGCTTGCTGGGTGGAGGCACTGAAGCTTTCTTT CASSLLGGGTEAFF
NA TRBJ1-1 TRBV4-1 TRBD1 TGCGCCAGCAGCCAGGACAGGGGGTTGTTGACTGAAGCTTTCTTT CASSQDRGLLTEAFF
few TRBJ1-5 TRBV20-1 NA TGCAGTGCTAGGGGGGGGGAATATAGCAATCAGCCCCAGCATTTT CSARGGEYSNQPQHF
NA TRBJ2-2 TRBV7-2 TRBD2 TGTGGCAGCAGCTGGGGACTAGCGGGAGATCCGAACACCGGGGATCTGTTTTTT CGSSWGLAGDPNTGDLFF
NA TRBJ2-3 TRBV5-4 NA TGTGCCAGCAGGCAGGGGGGGAGGGCCACAGATACACAGTATTTT CASRQGGRATDTQYF
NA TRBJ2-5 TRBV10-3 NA TGTGCCATCAGTGACCCGAATGAACAAGAGATCCAGTACTTC CAISDPNEQEIQYF
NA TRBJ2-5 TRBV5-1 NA TGCGCCAGCAGCTTCGAAGATACCCAGTACTTC CASSFEDTQYF
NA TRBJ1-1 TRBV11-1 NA TGTGCCAGCAGCCAGCACAGGGTCTATGAAGCTTTCTTT CASSQHRVYEAFF
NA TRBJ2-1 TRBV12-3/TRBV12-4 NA TGTGCCAGCAGTCAACACCTAAGCTCCTACATTGAGCAGTCCTTC CASSQHLSSYIEQSF
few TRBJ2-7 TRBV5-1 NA TGCGCCAGCAGCTTGGGCGGGGCGGGAGAGCAGTACTTC CASSLGGAGEQYF
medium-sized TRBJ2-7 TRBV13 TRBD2 TGTGCCAGCAGCACTCGGGGGGGAGGCTACGAGCAGTACTTC CASSTRGGGYEQYF
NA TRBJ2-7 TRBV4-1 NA TGCGCCAGCAGCCAAGTCGTTATGGGACGGAGCAAGGAGCAGTGCTTC CASSQVVMGRSKEQCF
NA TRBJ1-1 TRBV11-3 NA TGTGCCAGCGCCTTTCTACTTGGGGACACTGATGCTTTCTTT CASAFLLGDTDAFF
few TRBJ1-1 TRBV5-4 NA TGTACCAGCAGCTTGGATGGGGCACTCGAAGCTTTCTTT CTSSLDGALEAFF
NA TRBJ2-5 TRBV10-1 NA TGCGCCAGCAGTGAGTCGAGTTGCGACAGGTCCCTAGGGGAGACCCAGTACTTC CASSESSCDRSLGETQYF
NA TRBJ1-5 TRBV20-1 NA TGCAGTGCCAGCCCGTCAAATCAGCCCCAGCATTTT CSASPSNQPQHF
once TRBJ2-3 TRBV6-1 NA TGTGCCAGCAGTGAAGGACTAGGGAAGGCTGACACAGATACACAGTATTTT CASSEGLGKADTDTQYF
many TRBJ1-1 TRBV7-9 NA TGTGCCAGCAGCCTAGCAGGGGTAATCACTGAAGCTTTCTTT CASSLAGVITEAFF
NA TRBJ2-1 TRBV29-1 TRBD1 TGCAGCGTTGCGGACAGGCGACGTTATAATGAGCAGCTCTTC CSVADRRRYNEQLF
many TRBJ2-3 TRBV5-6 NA TGTGCCAGCAGCTTGGGCCTACTCGACACAGATACGCAGTATTTT CASSLGLLDTDTQYF